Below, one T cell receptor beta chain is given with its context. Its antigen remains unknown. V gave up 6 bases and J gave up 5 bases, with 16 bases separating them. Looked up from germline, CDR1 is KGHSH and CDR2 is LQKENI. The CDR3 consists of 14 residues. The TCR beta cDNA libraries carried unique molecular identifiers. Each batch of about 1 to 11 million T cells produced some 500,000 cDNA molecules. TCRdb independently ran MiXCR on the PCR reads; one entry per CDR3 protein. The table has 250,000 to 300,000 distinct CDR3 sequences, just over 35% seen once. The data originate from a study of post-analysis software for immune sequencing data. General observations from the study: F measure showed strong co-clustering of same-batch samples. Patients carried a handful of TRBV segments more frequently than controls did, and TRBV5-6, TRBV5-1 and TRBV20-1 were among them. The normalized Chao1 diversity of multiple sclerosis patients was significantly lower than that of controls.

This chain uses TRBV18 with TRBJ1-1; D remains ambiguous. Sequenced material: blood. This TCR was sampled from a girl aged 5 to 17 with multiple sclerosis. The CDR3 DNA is TGTGCCAGCTCCCCTGACGGGGTTCGGACTGAAGCTTTCTTT. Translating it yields CASSPDGVRTEAFF.